These 19 T cell receptor beta chains share one sample of origin, sequenced in a study of PD-L1 blockade in urothelial cancer. As to time point: peripheral blood 6 weeks after treatment start. Here immunoSEQ multiplex PCR was the method, and the copy in TCRdb shows in-frame clones only, minus some. The sample lists around 110,000 clones; around 89% were seen once. This sample comprised PBMCs, obtained around atezolizumab (anti-PD-L1) treatment. These receptors came from a man in his fifties or sixties with urothelial cancer.

This chain connects TRBV5-1 to TRBJ2-3; tentatively, D is TRBD2 (6 bases). The CDR3 consists of 14 residues. V was trimmed by 4 bases and J by 2 bases, leaving 11 bases between them. From germline, CDR1 is SGHRS and CDR2 YFSETQ. CDR3 sequence: CASSRGETTDTQYF. In nucleotides, the CDR3 is TGCGCCAGCAGCCGCGGGGAAACCACAGATACGCAGTATTTT.

CDR3 nucleotide sequence: TGCGCCAGCAGCCGGGGACTAGCGGGAGGTATAAGCACAGATACGCAGTATTTT. It yields the protein CASSRGLAGGISTDTQYF. V and J are TRBV5-1 and TRBJ2-3; TRBD2 matches 15 bases. V was clipped by 4 bases and J by 0 bases; unmatched bases: 6. There are 18 residues in the CDR3. Germline V gives CDR1 SGHRS, CDR2 YFSETQ.

This chain uses TRBV7-2 with TRBJ2-1; no clear D gene. V lost 3 bases, J lost 2 bases, and 11 bases lay in between. The length of the CDR3 is 15 residues. The germline gives CDR1 SGHTA, CDR2 FQGNSA. The CDR3 spells CASSFATQTYNEQFF. In nucleotides, the CDR3 is TGTGCCAGCAGCTTTGCGACACAGACCTACAATGAGCAGTTCTTC.

The chain couples TRBV28 to TRBJ1-4; a weak D match, TRBD1 (6 bases). The CDR3 contains 17 residues. V lost 10 bases and J 2 bases, leaving 23 bases between the germline ends. Germline V CDR1 and CDR2: MDHEN, SYDVKM. The CDR3 here is CATSRGLSGVTNEKLFF. The CDR3 region has the DNA TGTGCCACCTCCCGGGGGCTGAGCGGGGTTACTAATGAAAAACTGTTTTTT.

The V and J genes are TRBV9 and TRBJ1-4; D unresolved. This CDR3 region has 15 residues. With 4 bases removed from V and 5 bases from J, the gap between germline ends came to 15 bases. In germline, CDR1 is SGDLS, CDR2 YYNGEE. CDR3 nucleotides: TGTGCCAGCAGCTTAGAGGGCACGGGGAATGAAAAACTGTTTTTT. As protein: CASSLEGTGNEKLFF. The full variable domain, with the rest looked up from reference TRBV9 and TRBJ1-4, is DSGVTQTPKHLITATGQRVTLRCSPRSGDLSVYWYQQSLDQGLQFLIQYYNGEERAKGNILERFSAQQFPDLHSELNLSSLELGDSALYFCASSLEGTGNEKLFFGSGTQLSVL.

For the CDR3, the DNA is TGTGCCCTGCGAGGGGGCCACACAGATACGCAGTATTTT. Its protein is CALRGGHTDTQYF. The rearrangement uses TRBV2 and TRBJ2-3, with 7 positions matching TRBD1. CDR1 and CDR2 from the germline V gene are SNHLY and FYNNEI. The junction had 7 bases not matched to a gene; V was cut back by 11 bases and J by 2 bases. There are 13 residues in the CDR3.

A word on this clone: This CDR3 is also generated by other DNA sequences in the sample. V usage is TRBV7-2 and J usage is TRBJ2-5, with 9 bases aligning to TRBD1. CDR3 length: 14 residues. Losses at the gene ends were 3 bases for V and 2 bases for J; bases not matched to a gene: 1. The V gene's germline CDR1 is SGHTA and CDR2 FQGNSA. The CDR3 DNA follows: TGTGCCAGCAGCTTGACAGGGGGACAAGAGACCCAGTACTTC. The encoded protein is CASSLTGGQETQYF.

V is TRBV29-1 and J is TRBJ2-7; D perhaps matches TRBD2 (5 bases). CDR3 size: 11 residues. Germline loops: CDR1 SQVTM, CDR2 ANQGSEA. The V end lost 7 bases, the J end lost 7 bases, and 14 bases lay between the germline ends. The CDR3 region has the DNA TGCAGCGCCGCCTTCGGGGTTGAGCAGTACTTC. Protein sequence: CSAAFGVEQYF.

The rearrangement links TRBV7-3 to TRBJ1-2, with a weak D call TRBD1 (6 bases). CDR3 length: 13 amino acids. Germline V lookup: CDR1 SGHTA, CDR2 FQGTGA. Between the trimmed V and J ends, which lost 5 bases and 5 bases, there was a span of 12 bases. CDR3: CASSPWQGYGYTF. CDR3 bases: TGTGCCAGCAGCCCCTGGCAGGGGTATGGCTACACCTTC. The variable domain in full, with the rest retrieved from reference TRBV7-3 and TRBJ1-2, is GAGVSQTPSNKVTEKGKYVELRCDPISGHTALYWYRQSLGQGPEFLIYFQGTGAADDSGLPNDRFFAVRPEGSVSTLKIQRTERGDSAVYLCASSPWQGYGYTFGSGTRLTVV.

This chain connects TRBV7-9 to TRBJ1-5; perhaps TRBD1 as D (5 bases). From germline, CDR1 is SEHNR and CDR2 FQNEAQ (reference sequence). Trimming removed 1 base from V and 6 bases from J, with 16 bases in between. The CDR3 loop spans 16 amino acids. Here the CDR3 DNA reads TGTGCCAGCAGCTTAGGGGTAGGGGTATTAGGTCAGCCCCAGCATTTT. Protein: CASSLGVGVLGQPQHF.

V and J are TRBV5-6 and TRBJ2-2; D possibly corresponds to TRBD2 (5 bases). Trimming left V 6 bases short and J 5 bases short, with 14 bases between. Germline V CDR1 and CDR2: SGHDT, YYEEEE. The CDR3 totals 14 residues. CDR3: CASTVRTGTGELFF. The DNA of the CDR3 is TGTGCCAGCACCGTGAGGACGGGAACCGGGGAGCTGTTTTTT. Based on the CDR3 plus reference TRBV5-6 and TRBJ2-2, the full variable domain is DAGVTQSPTHLIKTRGQQVTLRCSPKSGHDTVSWYQQALGQGPQFIFQYYEEEERQRGNFPDRFSGHQFPNYSSELNVNALLLGDSALYLCASTVRTGTGELFFGEGSRLTVL.

The genes are TRBV2 and TRBJ1-1; possibly TRBD1 for D (6 bases). Between the trimmed V and J ends, which lost 7 bases and 0 bases, there was a span of 12 bases. The length of the CDR3 is 14 residues. Germline V gene data show CDR1 as SNHLY and CDR2 as FYNNEI. CDR3 nucleotides: TGTGCCAGCAACCAACAGGGAATGAACACTGAAGCTTTCTTT. It yields the protein CASNQQGMNTEAFF.

This sequence joins TRBV15 and TRBJ1-1, with D unresolved. The CDR3 runs 14 residues. Trimming left V 8 bases short and J 0 bases short, with 13 bases between. CDR1 LNHNV and CDR2 YYDKDF come from the germline V gene (reference sequence). CDR3 sequence reads: CATLNRELNTEAFF. DNA for the CDR3: TGTGCCACCCTTAATCGGGAACTGAACACTGAAGCTTTCTTT. The whole variable domain, filled in from reference TRBV15 and TRBJ1-1, reads DAMVIQNPRYQVTQFGKPVTLSCSQTLNHNVMYWYQQKSSQAPKLLFHYYDKDFNNEADTPDNFQSRRPNTSFCFLDIRSPGLGDTAMYLCATLNRELNTEAFFGQGTRLTVV.

The rearrangement links TRBV29-1 to TRBJ1-1; D ambiguous. The V and J ends lost 4 bases and 0 bases respectively, with 9 bases between them. The germline V gene has CDR1 SQVTM and CDR2 ANQGSEA. This CDR3 region has 13 residues. Here the CDR3 DNA reads TGCAGCGTTGTTCCACAATTGAACACTGAAGCTTTCTTT. Protein sequence: CSVVPQLNTEAFF.

The rearrangement joins TRBV5-6 to TRBJ1-2; 7 positions match TRBD1. Trimming took 3 bases from V and 4 from J; bases not matched to a gene: 12. The germline CDR1 and CDR2 sequences are SGHDT and YYEEEE. The CDR3 loop spans 16 amino acids. The CDR3 sequence: CASSSETGPRVYGYTF. In DNA, the CDR3 is TGTGCCAGCAGCTCGGAGACAGGGCCTCGGGTCTATGGCTACACCTTC.

The CDR3 nucleotides are TGTGCCAGTAGTATTCGGACAGCCACTGAAGCTTTCTTT. As protein: CASSIRTATEAFF. The chain joins TRBV19 to TRBJ1-1; maybe TRBD1 (6 bases). The V end was cut by 3 bases, the J end by 4 bases, with 9 bases between. From germline, CDR1 is LNHDA and CDR2 SQIVND (reference sequence). The CDR3 extends over 13 amino acids.

This clone was seen a few times. The J gene is TRBJ2-2, the V gene TRBV30, with 7 bases lining up with TRBD2. The CDR3 runs to 11 residues. The ends lost 4 bases at V and 13 bases at J; junction bases unmatched: 6. The germline V gene has CDR1 GTSNPN and CDR2 SVGIG (reference sequence). The CDR3 DNA sequence: TGTGCCTGGACCCAAGGGAGGGTGCTGTTTTTT. It specifies CAWTQGRVLFF.

The chain links TRBV18 to TRBJ2-2, with D possibly matching TRBD1 (5 bases). The CDR3 consists of 14 residues. Trimming stripped 4 bases from V and 3 bases from J, with 9 bases between. Germline values: CDR1 KGHSH, CDR2 LQKENI. The CDR3 bases are TGTGCCAGCTCACGCCTAGGGGACACCGGGGAGCTGTTTTTT. The encoded protein is CASSRLGDTGELFF.

The chain combines TRBV2 with TRBJ2-3, with D possibly matching TRBD2 (6 bases). From germline, CDR1 is SNHLY and CDR2 FYNNEI. The V end was cut by 2 bases, the J end by 6 bases, with 18 bases between. CDR3 length equals 16 residues. CDR3 nucleotide sequence: TGTGCCAGCAGTGAAAGGGCGGGGCCCCCCGGTGATACGCAGTATTTT. Its protein product is CASSERAGPPGDTQYF. Full variable domain (missing parts from reference TRBV2 and TRBJ2-3): EPEVTQTPSHQVTQMGQEVILRCVPISNHLYFYWYRQILGQKVEFLVSFYNNEISEKSEIFDDQFSVERPDGSNFTLKIRSTKLEDSAMYFCASSERAGPPGDTQYFGPGTRLTVL.